These T cell receptor beta chains were read from a single sample in a study of control samples from healthy donors and cancer patients. TCRdb's table, derived via immunoSEQ multiplex PCR, lists solely in-frame clones and lacks some. This repertoire shows around 55,000 clones, roughly 88% found once; its top ten account for 3% to 4%. The sequenced sample was blood. These receptor sequences come from a man in his fifties in good health. CDR3s include the opening cysteine and the closing phenylalanine or tryptophan. Fields, in order: clone size, D gene, V gene, J gene, CDR3 DNA, CDR3 protein. A D gene is named only where the DNA matches it firmly. Clone size appears in some rows only: once, few, many, or a class for an expanded clone.

-	-	TRBV6-5	TRBJ1-5	TGTGCCAGCAGTTATCTTTGGGATCAGCCCCAGCATTTT	CASSYLWDQPQHF
-	-	TRBV19	TRBJ1-2	TGTGCCAGTAATCCAAGGGGCGATGGCTACACCTTC	CASNPRGDGYTF
-	-	TRBV11-2	TRBJ1-2	TGTGCCAGCAGCGCAGGTCTCTATGGCTACACCTTC	CASSAGLYGYTF
-	-	TRBV28	TRBJ1-3	TGTGCCAGCAGTTTTCTTACCACCGGAAACACCATATATTTT	CASSFLTTGNTIYF
-	-	TRBV7-9	TRBJ2-7	TGTGCCAGCAGCTTAGGTACAGAGTCCTACGAGCAGTACTTC	CASSLGTESYEQYF
-	-	TRBV24-1	TRBJ2-2	TGTGCCACCAGTGATTTGAGGCTAACGAACACCGGGGAGCTGTTTTTT	CATSDLRLTNTGELFF
-	-	TRBV19	TRBJ1-5	TGTGCCAGTAGGGAAGGGGAGGTAAACAATCAGCCCCAGCATTTT	CASREGEVNNQPQHF
-	TRBD2	TRBV6-5	TRBJ2-5	TGTGCCAGCAGATGGGGACTAGCGGGAGAGGAGACCCAGTACTTC	CASRWGLAGEETQYF
-	TRBD1	TRBV28	TRBJ2-7	TGTGCCACAACTCTTTCGGGGACAGGGGTTTTCTACGAGCAGTACTTC	CATTLSGTGVFYEQYF
-	-	TRBV15	TRBJ1-4	TGTGCCACCAGCAGAGGGTTTACTTGGGAAGAAAAACTGTTTTTT	CATSRGFTWEEKLFF
-	TRBD2	TRBV6-6	TRBJ2-2	TGTGCCAGCAGTCCCCTAGCGGGGAAGGCGAACACCGGGGAGCTGTTTTTT	CASSPLAGKANTGELFF
-	-	TRBV11-3	TRBJ2-1	TGTGCCAGCAGCTCGCTCGGGGGACTCTTCTCCTACAATGAGCAGTTCTTC	CASSSLGGLFSYNEQFF
-	-	TRBV3-1/TRBV3-2	TRBJ1-3	TGTGCCAGCAGCCAAGACGGGGACAAAAAAGGGAGAAACACCATATATTTT	CASSQDGDKKGRNTIYF
-	-	TRBV11-3	TRBJ1-1	TGTGCCAGCAGCGCCAGGGAGGACTCAATATTGAACACTGAAGCTTTCTTT	CASSAREDSILNTEAFF
-	TRBD2	TRBV6-2/TRBV6-3	TRBJ2-3	TGTGCCAGCAGTCGAACCGGGACTAAGCACGATACGCAGTATTTT	CASSRTGTKHDTQYF
once	-	TRBV3-1/TRBV3-2	TRBJ2-2	TGTGCCAGCAGCCAAGTCGGGGCGAACACCGGGGAGCTGTTTTTT	CASSQVGANTGELFF
-	TRBD1	TRBV6-1	TRBJ1-4	TGTGCCAGCAGTGAATGGGTAACAGGGGGGAATGAAAAACTGTTTTTT	CASSEWVTGGNEKLFF
-	-	TRBV23-1	TRBJ2-2	TGCGCCAGCAGTCAATTTAATGGTCCGGGGAAAACCGGGGAGCTGTTTTTT	CASSQFNGPGKTGELFF
-	-	TRBV29-1	TRBJ1-4	TGCAGCGTTGACCCCTTCACAGCTTTTAATGAAAAACTGTTTTTT	CSVDPFTAFNEKLFF
-	-	TRBV9	TRBJ2-2	TGTGCCAGCAGCGTAGAGGGAACCGGGGAGCTGTTTTTT	CASSVEGTGELFF
-	-	TRBV11-2	TRBJ2-7	TGTGCCAGCAGCTTAGCACAACTCGGACAGTTCTCCTACGAGCAGTACTTC	CASSLAQLGQFSYEQYF
-	-	TRBV5-4	TRBJ1-2	TGTGCCAGCAGCTTCACAGCTAACTATGGCTACACCTTC	CASSFTANYGYTF
once	-	TRBV13	TRBJ2-1	TGTGCCAGCAGCTTAGGCCGGGTCGGGGGAGGAAATGAGCAGTTCTTC	CASSLGRVGGGNEQFF
-	TRBD2	TRBV5-4	TRBJ2-3	TGTGCCAGCAGCCGCGGACTAGCGGGAGACGAAGATACGCAGTATTTT	CASSRGLAGDEDTQYF
once	-	TRBV3-1/TRBV3-2	TRBJ1-3	TGTGCCAGCAGCCAACAGGGCTACCCCGGAAACACCATATATTTT	CASSQQGYPGNTIYF
-	TRBD2	TRBV27	TRBJ2-7	TGTGCCAGCAGTCCCCCGACTAGCGGGGCGTACGAGCAGTACTTC	CASSPPTSGAYEQYF
-	-	TRBV11-2	TRBJ2-7	TGTGCCAGCAGCTCGGACGGAGCCAATTCGGGGGAGCAGTACTTC	CASSSDGANSGEQYF
-	-	TRBV24-1	TRBJ2-7	TGTGCCACCAGTGATGACAGGGGAGGGGACGAGCAGTACTTC	CATSDDRGGDEQYF
-	-	TRBV9	TRBJ1-3	TGTGCCAGCAGCCCAGGGGCCCTTCGTGGAAACACCATATATTTT	CASSPGALRGNTIYF
-	TRBD1	TRBV6-4	TRBJ1-1	TGTGCCAGCAGCACGACAGGGGGCACTGAAGCTTTCTTT	CASSTTGGTEAFF
-	TRBD1	TRBV28	TRBJ2-5	TGTGCCAGCAGTTTGAGGGGGCTTAAGGAGACCCAGTACTTC	CASSLRGLKETQYF
-	-	TRBV19	TRBJ1-6	TGTGCCAGTAGTTCGGGGGAGGGCAATTCACCCCTCCACTTT	CASSSGEGNSPLHF
-	-	TRBV25-1	TRBJ2-5	TGTGCCAGCAGTGAATGGGAGGCCTCGGGAGAGACCCAGTACTTC	CASSEWEASGETQYF
-	-	TRBV7-2	TRBJ2-5	TGTGCCAGCAGCTTAGGTACCGGGGAGACCCAGTACTTC	CASSLGTGETQYF
-	TRBD2	TRBV7-3	TRBJ2-3	TGTGCCAGCAGCTTAAGCCGGGGCGGGAGGACAGATACGCAGTATTTT	CASSLSRGGRTDTQYF
once	-	TRBV5-1	TRBJ2-7	TGCGCCAGCAGCTTGGGCGCAGGGTGGGAGCAGTACTTC	CASSLGAGWEQYF
-	-	TRBV11-2	TRBJ2-7	TGTGCCAGCAGCTCCCTCCGCTTCCGGTACGAGCAGTACTTC	CASSSLRFRYEQYF
few	TRBD2	TRBV10-3	TRBJ2-3	TGTGCCATCCCCGCCGGGACTAGCGGGAGGGTTAGCACAGATACGCAGTATTTT	CAIPAGTSGRVSTDTQYF
-	TRBD1	TRBV28	TRBJ1-2	TGTGCCAGCAGCTCCCCCAGCGCAGGGGGCGCGCTCTATGGCTACACCTTC	CASSSPSAGGALYGYTF
few	-	TRBV28	TRBJ2-3	TGTGCCAGCAGTTTATGGGGTATTGGAGATACGCAGTATTTT	CASSLWGIGDTQYF
few	TRBD2	TRBV2	TRBJ2-1	TGTGCCAGCAGTTTAGCGGGAGGGAACTACAATGAGCAGTTCTTC	CASSLAGGNYNEQFF
once	TRBD1	TRBV28	TRBJ1-2	TGTGCCAGCAGTCCCCGGACAGGGGGAAGCTATGGCTACACCTTC	CASSPRTGGSYGYTF
-	TRBD2	TRBV5-1	TRBJ2-1	TGCGCCAGCAGCTGGACTAGCGGGATCGTTGAGCAGTTCTTC	CASSWTSGIVEQFF
-	TRBD1	TRBV14	TRBJ2-1	TGTGCCAGCAGTTTGGACAGGGCCTACTACAATGAGCAGTTCTTC	CASSLDRAYYNEQFF
-	TRBD2	TRBV11-3	TRBJ2-3	TGTGCCAGCAGCCCCCGGCTAGCGGGAGGGTTGCCAGATACGCAGTATTTT	CASSPRLAGGLPDTQYF
-	TRBD1	TRBV11-3	TRBJ2-3	TGTGCCAGCAGCCCCCTCCTGACAGGGTCGGGCACAGATACGCAGTATTTT	CASSPLLTGSGTDTQYF
-	-	TRBV19	TRBJ1-6	TGTGCCAGTAGTATAGACATGCAGGCAACTTCACCCCTCCACTTT	CASSIDMQATSPLHF
-	-	TRBV6-6	TRBJ1-2	TGTGCCAGCAGTTCCCACAGGGATGGCTACACCTTC	CASSSHRDGYTF
-	TRBD2	TRBV3-1/TRBV3-2	TRBJ2-7	TGTGCCAGCAGCCAGGGGCTAGCGGGAGGGGAGCAGTACTTC	CASSQGLAGGEQYF
-	-	TRBV12-3/TRBV12-4	TRBJ1-1	TGTGCCAGCAGCGTTTACGATGACACTGAAGCTTTCTTT	CASSVYDDTEAFF
-	TRBD1	TRBV28	TRBJ1-5	TGTGCCAGCAGTCGAGGACAGGGGGTTTGGCAGCCCCAGCATTTT	CASSRGQGVWQPQHF